Following are 20 T cell receptor beta chains from one sample sequenced in a study of blood T cells in healthy people across ages. The use of a sample-barcoded 5' primer and a J-beta primer mix characterized a second PCR of roughly 7 to 11 cycles. TCRdb reprocessed the 5' RACE reads with MiXCR, giving one entry per CDR3 protein. In the table there are roughly 1.7 million distinct CDR3 sequences, roughly 30% of which are singletons. Specimen: blood. Receptors originate from a woman in her thirties in good health.

This clonotype appeared many times. The chain links TRBV5-1 to TRBJ2-1; 12 positions agree with TRBD1. After removal of 4 bases from V and 9 bases from J, the junction contained 14 bases not matched to a gene. Germline-derived CDR1 and CDR2 are SGHRS and YFSETQ. The CDR3 is made up of 17 amino acids. CDR3 residues: CASSIKPPGQGAVEQFF. CDR3 coding DNA: TGCGCCAGCAGCATTAAACCTCCGGGACAGGGGGCGGTTGAGCAGTTCTTC.

This rearrangement joins TRBV2 to TRBJ2-3; 8 positions agree with TRBD2. The CDR3 sequence is 16 residues long. The V segment lost 2 bases and the J segment 3 bases; nucleotides outside the gene matches: 7. CDR1 and CDR2 (germline): SNHLY, FYNNEI. The CDR3 spells CASSEWVAGRTDTQYF. CDR3 bases: TGTGCCAGCAGTGAATGGGTAGCGGGGAGAACAGATACGCAGTATTTT.

This clonotype was picked up one time. The gene calls are TRBV7-8 and TRBJ1-1, with D possibly matching TRBD1 (5 bases). This CDR3 has 13 residues. Germline values: CDR1 SGHVS, CDR2 FQNEAQ. Trimming removed 5 bases at V and 5 bases at J, with 12 bases between. CDR3 loop: CASSRVRGTEAFF. Here the CDR3 DNA reads TGTGCCAGCAGCAGAGTCCGGGGGACTGAAGCTTTCTTT.

This chain uses TRBV12-3 or TRBV12-4 with TRBJ1-2; 7 nucleotides agree with TRBD1. This CDR3 is built from 16 residues. With 4 bases clipped from V and 4 bases from J, the junction kept 12 bases outside the gene matches. The CDR3 DNA reads as TGTGCCAGCAGTTACGCCAAACCACAGGGGCCCTATGGCTACACCTTC. This translates into CASSYAKPQGPYGYTF.

The chain joins TRBV4-1 to TRBJ2-7; a possible D gene is TRBD1 (5 bases). Germline assignment: CDR1 MGHRA and CDR2 YSYEKL. The CDR3 runs to 14 residues. Between the trimmed V and J ends, which lost 3 bases and 2 bases, there was a span of 11 bases. CDR3 in amino acids: CASSQAGITYEQYF. CDR3 nucleotide sequence: TGCGCCAGCAGCCAGGCAGGGATTACCTACGAGCAGTACTTC.

This clonotype was seen a few times. The V call is TRBV29-1, the J call TRBJ1-2, with D hard to call. CDR1 and CDR2 (germline): SQVTM, ANQGSEA. Trimming removed 5 bases from V and 8 bases from J, with 21 bases in between. There are 14 residues in the CDR3. The CDR3: CSVLDGEGGLGYTF. CDR3 nucleotide sequence: TGCAGCGTTCTAGATGGGGAAGGAGGCCTCGGCTACACCTTC.

Many counts were recorded for this clonotype. This chain links TRBV7-9 with TRBJ2-7; TRBD2 matches 8 bases. The CDR3 has 15 residues. J lost 3 bases, V lost 6 bases, and 10 bases had no gene match. Germline lookup yields CDR1 SEHNR and CDR2 FQNEAQ (reference sequence). CDR3 residues: CASSPPSGSIYEQYF. CDR3 nucleotides: TGTGCCAGCAGTCCCCCCAGCGGGAGTATCTACGAGCAGTACTTC.

The V gene is TRBV7-9, the J gene TRBJ2-1; 12 bases are a match to TRBD2. The ends lost 2 bases at V and 7 bases at J; junction bases unmatched: 12. Germline V lookup: CDR1 SEHNR, CDR2 FQNEAQ (reference sequence). This CDR3 spans 18 amino acids. The CDR3: CASSLNFNSGTSGNEQFF. CDR3 sequence (DNA): TGTGCCAGCAGCTTAAACTTTAACTCCGGGACTAGCGGGAATGAGCAGTTCTTC. The full variable domain, in which reference TRBV7-9 and TRBJ2-1 provide the parts outside the CDR3, is DTGVSQNPRHKITKRGQNVTFRCDPISEHNRLYWYRQTLGQGPEFLTYFQNEAQLEKSRLLSDRFSAERPKGSFSTLEIQRTEQGDSAMYLCASSLNFNSGTSGNEQFFGPGTRLTVL.

J is TRBJ2-1 and V is TRBV10-3; 11 bases line up with TRBD1. This CDR3 spans 16 amino acids. V trimming: 2 bases; J trimming: 5 bases; junction bases outside the gene matches: 5. Per germline, CDR1 ENHRY and CDR2 SYGVKD. CDR3 bases: TGTGCCATCAGTGAGGTGGGACAGGGGGTTGACAATGAGCAGTTCTTC. Residues: CAISEVGQGVDNEQFF.

This clonotype was seen only a few times. The chain has TRBV2 and TRBJ2-3; TRBD2 matches at 8 bases. With V trimmed by 7 bases and J by 4 bases, 7 bases remained unmatched. The V gene's germline CDR1 is SNHLY and CDR2 FYNNEI. The CDR3 sequence is 14 residues long. CDR3: CASTLAGPPDTQYF. In DNA, the CDR3 is TGTGCCAGCACCCTAGCGGGTCCCCCAGATACGCAGTATTTT.

The chain uses TRBV3-1 and TRBJ1-2; TRBD1 aligns across 7 bases. Germline V lookup: CDR1 LGHDT, CDR2 YNNKEL (reference sequence). V shed 3 bases and J 6 bases; nucleotides not matched to a gene: 7. This CDR3 is 14 amino acids long. The CDR3 nucleotides read TGTGCCAGCAGCCAGTGGCAGGGGGTGAATGGCTACACCTTC. As protein: CASSQWQGVNGYTF.

The J gene is TRBJ1-1, the V gene TRBV20-1; 8 bases align to TRBD1. V lost 1 base and J lost 1; bases outside the gene matches: 2. Germline values: CDR1 DFQATT, CDR2 SNEGSKA (reference sequence). The CDR3 length is 14 residues. The CDR3 protein is CSARGGTGNTEAFF. The CDR3 DNA sequence: TGCAGTGCTAGAGGGGGGACAGGGAACACTGAAGCTTTCTTT.

V is TRBV20-1 and J is TRBJ2-6, with a tentative D call TRBD1 (6 bases). Between the trimmed V and J ends, which lost 5 bases and 0 bases, there was a span of 14 bases. The CDR3 is 16 residues long. The germline gives CDR1 DFQATT, CDR2 SNEGSKA (reference sequence). CDR3 nucleotide sequence: TGCAGTGCTGCCATACAGGGACCCTCTGGGGCCAACGTCCTGACTTTC. It translates to CSAAIQGPSGANVLTF.

This clonotype was observed a handful of times. V is TRBV7-9 and J is TRBJ2-7, with D perhaps TRBD1 (5 bases). This CDR3 has 14 residues. The germline V and J ends were trimmed by 4 bases and 3 bases, with 13 bases remaining between them. The V gene's germline CDR1 is SEHNR and CDR2 FQNEAQ (reference sequence). CDR3 sequence (DNA): TGTGCCAGCAGCTCGACGACAGACAGCTACGAGCAGTACTTC. It codes for CASSSTTDSYEQYF.

This clonotype came up a few times. The chain employs TRBV20-1 and TRBJ2-3; the D gene is possibly TRBD1 (5 bases). The germline CDR1 and CDR2 sequences are DFQATT and SNEGSKA (reference sequence). V lost 1 base to trimming and J lost 0 bases, with 8 bases between them. The CDR3 has 14 amino acids. DNA for the CDR3: TGCAGTGCTAGAGTAGGGGTGAGCACAGATACGCAGTATTTT. This translates into CSARVGVSTDTQYF.

The chain employs TRBV7-3 and TRBJ2-1, with 11 bases fitting TRBD2. V shed 4 bases, J shed 6 bases, and the junction held 8 bases outside the gene matches. This CDR3 region has 16 residues. In germline, CDR1 is SGHTA, CDR2 FQGTGA. The CDR3 is CASSSRTSGLRNEQFF. The CDR3 DNA reads as TGTGCCAGCAGCTCTAGGACTAGCGGGCTTCGCAATGAGCAGTTCTTC.

A few counts support this clonotype. This chain links TRBV29-1 with TRBJ2-2; 9 bases are a match to TRBD2. Germline CDR1 is SQVTM and CDR2 is ANQGSEA. The V and J ends lost 4 bases and 5 bases, in that order; junction bases with no gene match: 5. CDR3 length equals 14 residues. This chain's CDR3 is CSVVPAGGTGELFF. The CDR3 nucleotides read TGCAGCGTTGTGCCAGCGGGAGGAACCGGGGAGCTGTTTTTT.

The chain joins TRBV20-1 to TRBJ1-2; D might be TRBD1 (5 bases). Looked up from germline, CDR1 is DFQATT and CDR2 is SNEGSKA (reference sequence). V lost 6 bases, J lost 4 bases, and 6 bases lay in between. This CDR3 has 10 residues. The CDR3 is CSARGYGYTF. As DNA, the CDR3 is TGCAGTGCGAGGGGCTATGGCTACACCTTC.

The rearrangement joins TRBV27 to TRBJ2-5; no clear D. Near its end, the DNA agrees better with TRBJ2-7, so the J call may be wrong. The CDR3 has 13 residues. The germline CDR1 and CDR2 sequences are MNHEY and SMNVEV (reference sequence). CDR3 amino acids: CASSENGGYEQYF. CDR3 bases: TGTGCCAGCAGTGAGAATGGTGGCTACGAGCAGTACTTC.

The J gene is TRBJ2-7, the V gene TRBV28, with 10 bases matching TRBD1. V shed 7 bases and J 3 bases; nucleotides not matched to a gene: 9. CDR3 length: 15 residues. CDR1 is MDHEN and CDR2 is SYDVKM in the germline V gene. The CDR3 sequence: CASNGPGTGVYEQYF. CDR3 in DNA: TGTGCCAGCAACGGCCCTGGGACAGGGGTCTACGAGCAGTACTTC.